These 28 T cell receptor beta chains originate from one sample sequenced in a study of blood T cell repertoires in COVID-19. This table comes from immunoSEQ multiplex PCR, and its TCRdb copy is limited to in-frame clones, with some not included. The sample includes roughly 150,000 clones, approximately 81% of them seen just once. Sequencing used PBMCs or T cells enriched from blood (not recorded which). These receptors were taken from a man in his 60s who had recovered from COVID-19.

The genes are TRBV6-1 and TRBJ2-5, with TRBD2 matching over 9 bases. The J segment lost 2 bases and the V segment lost 3 bases, leaving 10 bases of the junction unmatched. The CDR3 has 17 amino acids. Germline V gene sequence: CDR1 MNHNS, CDR2 SASEGT. CDR3 coding DNA: TGTGCCAGCAGTGACCTTTTCCTGGCGGGGGGGCAAGAGACCCAGTACTTC. It codes for CASSDLFLAGGQETQYF.

The rearrangement links TRBV27 to TRBJ2-5; TRBD2 matches 11 bases. From germline, CDR1 is MNHEY and CDR2 SMNVEV (reference sequence). J lost 6 bases, V lost 5 bases, and 5 bases had no gene match. This CDR3 has 14 amino acids. CDR3 sequence reads: CASSPTSGEQTQYF. The CDR3 coding sequence is TGTGCCAGCAGTCCGACTAGCGGGGAACAGACCCAGTACTTC.

This clone was detected a few times. The chain recombines TRBV28 with TRBJ2-7; 8 bases are shared with TRBD1. This CDR3 spans 18 amino acids. Germline V lookup: CDR1 MDHEN, CDR2 SYDVKM. The junction had 13 bases not matched to a gene; V was cut back by 1 base and J by 2 bases. The CDR3 reads CASSLFIGTGFLPYEQYF. For the CDR3, the DNA is TGTGCCAGCAGTTTATTTATCGGGACAGGTTTCCTCCCCTACGAGCAGTACTTC.

The chain combines TRBV27 with TRBJ2-5, with 7 bases that match TRBD1. This CDR3 is built from 14 residues. With 6 bases clipped from V and 13 bases from J, the junction kept 17 bases outside the gene matches. Germline values: CDR1 MNHEY, CDR2 SMNVEV (reference sequence). For the CDR3, the DNA is TGTGCCAGCAGCCCCACCGCCGGGACAGCCAAAAGGTACTTC. Translated, it gives CASSPTAGTAKRYF.

The chain recombines TRBV30 with TRBJ1-3; the D gene is possibly TRBD1 (6 bases). V was shortened by 1 base and J by 0 bases, with 10 bases between the two germline ends. CDR3 size: 15 residues. Germline CDR1 reads GTSNPN; CDR2 reads SVGIG (reference sequence). The CDR3 bases are TGTGCCTGGAGTGAGGGGGTAACCTCTGGAAACACCATATATTTT. Its protein product is CAWSEGVTSGNTIYF. Full variable domain (rest looked up from reference TRBV30 and TRBJ1-3): SQTIHQWPATLVQPVGSPLSLECTVEGTSNPNLYWYRQAAGRGLQLLFYSVGIGQISSEVPQNLSASRPQDRQFILSSKKLLLSDSGFYLCAWSEGVTSGNTIYFGEGSWLTVV.

The J gene is TRBJ1-3, the V gene TRBV7-8; D ambiguous. CDR1 is SGHVS, CDR2 FQNEAQ, per germline. This CDR3 is built from 14 residues. V was cut by 2 bases and J by 3 bases, with 8 bases left in between. The CDR3 DNA follows: TGTGCCAGCAGCTTACGGGGTGTTGGAAACACCATATATTTT. This gives the protein CASSLRGVGNTIYF.

The V and J genes are TRBV5-6 and TRBJ2-7; the match to TRBD2 covers 10 bases. The CDR3 has 15 residues. With V trimmed by 1 base and J by 3 bases, 4 bases remained unmatched. The germline CDR1 and CDR2 sequences are SGHDT and YYEEEE. The CDR3 sequence is CASSLLASGSYEQYF. Here the CDR3 DNA reads TGTGCCAGCAGCTTGTTGGCTAGCGGGAGCTACGAGCAGTACTTC.

J is TRBJ2-3 and V is TRBV3-1 (or the pseudogene TRBV3-2), with unresolved D. The CDR3 is made up of 12 amino acids. CDR1 is LGHDT, CDR2 YNNKEL, per germline (reference sequence). With 4 bases removed from V and 2 bases from J, the gap between germline ends came to 4 bases. The CDR3 loop reads CASSPHTDTQYF. The CDR3 region has the DNA TGTGCCAGCAGCCCCCACACAGATACGCAGTATTTT.

The rearrangement uses TRBV18 and TRBJ2-7; 12 positions agree with TRBD1. There are 16 residues in the CDR3. The V gene's germline CDR1 is KGHSH and CDR2 LQKENI. With V trimmed by 4 bases and J by 5 bases, 9 bases remained unmatched. The DNA of the CDR3 is TGTGCCAGCTCACAAAACGCCGGGACAGGGGGCAACGAGCAGTACTTC. It yields the protein CASSQNAGTGGNEQYF. The full variable domain, completed using reference TRBV18 and TRBJ2-7, is NAGVMQNPRHLVRRRGQEARLRCSPMKGHSHVYWYRQLPEEGLKFMVYLQKENIIDESGMPKERFSAEFPKEGPSILRIQQVVRGDSAAYFCASSQNAGTGGNEQYFGPGTRLTVT.

The chain recombines TRBV28 with TRBJ1-5, with D possibly being TRBD1 (6 bases). The CDR3 length is 14 residues. V was pared by 6 bases and J by 4 bases, with 13 bases between. The germline gives CDR1 MDHEN, CDR2 SYDVKM. The CDR3, as DNA: TGTGCCAGCAGCCTCGGGGGGCGTAATCAGCCCCAGCATTTT. It codes for CASSLGGRNQPQHF.

This clone was observed a single time. This chain joins TRBV28 and TRBJ2-1; 10 nucleotides align to TRBD2. The germline V gene encodes CDR1 MDHEN and CDR2 SYDVKM. Losses at the gene ends were 4 bases for V and 6 bases for J; bases not matched to a gene: 9. The CDR3 runs 16 residues. Written as DNA, the CDR3 is TGTGCCAGCAGTTCACCAACTAGCGGGAACGGCAATGAGCAGTTCTTC. It translates to CASSSPTSGNGNEQFF.

This rearrangement joins TRBV30 to TRBJ2-5; D gene ambiguous. The CDR3 runs 14 residues. Germline V gene data show CDR1 as GTSNPN and CDR2 as SVGIG (reference sequence). V was trimmed by 2 bases and J by 2 bases, leaving 12 bases between them. This CDR3 reads CAWSRSINQETQYF. The DNA of the CDR3 is TGTGCCTGGAGTAGGAGTATAAATCAAGAGACCCAGTACTTC.

CDR3 nucleotide sequence: TGTGCCAGCAGTGAAGCGCTGACCTACGAGCAGTACTTC. It encodes CASSEALTYEQYF. The V and J genes are TRBV28 and TRBJ2-7; D remains unclear. The ends were cut back, 5 bases at V and 2 bases at J, with 10 bases in the middle. The CDR3 spans 13 residues. CDR1 and CDR2 (germline): MDHEN, SYDVKM.

This chain links TRBV5-4 with TRBJ2-5; a weak D match, TRBD1 (5 bases). Looked up from germline, CDR1 is SGHNT and CDR2 is YYREEE (reference sequence). V gave up 2 bases and J gave up 1 base, with 9 bases separating them. CDR3 size: 14 residues. DNA for the CDR3: TGTGCCAGCAGCTTTATTGGGGCCCAAGAGACCCAGTACTTC. It specifies CASSFIGAQETQYF.

As to this clone: Other nucleotide sequences in the sample specify the same CDR3. This rearrangement joins TRBV7-3 to TRBJ2-3; possible D gene TRBD1, 7 bases. The germline V gene has CDR1 SGHTA and CDR2 FQGTGA. CDR3 length: 16 amino acids. V was cut by 2 bases and J by 3 bases, with 15 bases left in between. CDR3 nucleotide sequence: TGTGCCAGCAGCTTAGGGCTAGCAGGGGGGACAGATACGCAGTATTTT. Translated, it gives CASSLGLAGGTDTQYF.

This clone was picked up one time. The gene calls are TRBV6-2 or TRBV6-3 and TRBJ2-2; D uncertain. There are 13 residues in the CDR3. V lost 5 bases and J 4 bases, leaving 8 bases between the germline ends. Germline assignment: CDR1 MNHEY and CDR2 SVGEGT. The CDR3 reads CASSPDITGELFF. The CDR3 DNA reads TGTGCCAGCAGTCCCGACATCACCGGGGAGCTGTTTTTT.

The rearrangement uses TRBV11-2 and TRBJ2-3; 11 bases agree with TRBD1. The germline V gene encodes CDR1 SGHAT and CDR2 FQNNGV. The length of the CDR3 is 18 residues. J gave up 5 bases and V 1 base, and 11 bases lay outside the gene matches. The CDR3 DNA reads TGTGCCAGCAGCTTAGCGCGGTGGGACAGGGGGGGAGAAGATACGCAGTATTTT. Translating it yields CASSLARWDRGGEDTQYF.

This rearrangement joins TRBV30 to TRBJ2-7; TRBD1 matches at 8 bases. The germline V gene has CDR1 GTSNPN and CDR2 SVGIG (reference sequence). This CDR3 is 13 amino acids long. This chain's CDR3 is CAAGQGPSYEQYF. CDR3 nucleotides: TGTGCTGCCGGACAGGGCCCTTCCTACGAGCAGTACTTC.

V usage is TRBV6-5 and J usage is TRBJ2-5; no clear D gene. Deletions cut 0 bases from V and 2 bases from J, with 7 bases between. Germline V gene sequence: CDR1 MNHEY, CDR2 SVGAGI. The CDR3 consists of 14 residues. This chain's CDR3 is CASSYSQLQETQYF. The CDR3 bases are TGTGCCAGCAGTTACTCTCAACTTCAAGAGACCCAGTACTTC.

The chain couples TRBV25-1 to TRBJ2-1; a possible D gene is TRBD2 (5 bases). V lost 3 bases to trimming and J lost 7 bases, with 13 bases between them. In germline, CDR1 is MGHDK, CDR2 SYGVNS. CDR3 length equals 14 residues. In DNA, the CDR3 is TGTGCCAGCAGTGAGGGAGTGGTAGGGAATGAGCAGTTCTTC. Its translation is CASSEGVVGNEQFF.

The rearrangement uses TRBV28 and TRBJ1-1; D is possibly TRBD1 (5 bases). Germline V gene lookup returns CDR1 MDHEN and CDR2 SYDVKM. V dropped 8 bases and J dropped 0 bases, with 7 bases sitting between them. The CDR3 has 12 amino acids. CDR3 sequence reads: CASLQVNTEAFF. As DNA, the CDR3 is TGTGCCAGCCTACAGGTGAACACTGAAGCTTTCTTT. The complete variable domain, with remaining parts taken from reference TRBV28 and TRBJ1-1, reads DVKVTQSSRYLVKRTGEKVFLECVQDMDHENMFWYRQDPGLGLRLIYFSYDVKMKEKGDIPEGYSVSREKKERFSLILESASTNQTSMYLCASLQVNTEAFFGQGTRLTVV.

V usage is TRBV15 and J usage is TRBJ2-3; D not certain. Trimming shortened V by 4 bases and J by 0 bases, and 14 bases separated the two germline ends. From germline, CDR1 is LNHNV and CDR2 YYDKDF (reference sequence). CDR3 length equals 16 residues. This CDR3 is CATSKNGDASTDTQYF. The CDR3 bases are TGTGCCACCAGCAAAAACGGAGATGCTAGCACAGATACGCAGTATTTT.

The V gene is TRBV2, the J gene TRBJ2-7; 12 nucleotides agree with TRBD2. V shed 4 bases and J 4 bases; nucleotides not matched to a gene: 5. This CDR3 has 15 amino acids. From germline, CDR1 is SNHLY and CDR2 FYNNEI. The CDR3 spells CASSGLAGERYEQYF. CDR3 nucleotide sequence: TGTGCCAGCAGTGGACTAGCGGGAGAAAGGTACGAGCAGTACTTC.

The genes are TRBV4-1 and TRBJ2-5; 7 nucleotides match TRBD2. The ends lost 6 bases at V and 1 base at J; junction bases unmatched: 5. The germline V gene has CDR1 MGHRA and CDR2 YSYEKL. The CDR3 spans 14 residues. Here the CDR3 reads CASSPTSSQETQYF. The CDR3 nucleotides read TGCGCCAGCAGTCCGACTAGCAGCCAAGAGACCCAGTACTTC.

This clone was seen once. The chain links TRBV7-8 to TRBJ1-5; no reliable D call. The V gene's germline CDR1 is SGHVS and CDR2 FQNEAQ. This CDR3 comprises 13 residues. Trimming shortened V by 0 bases and J by 4 bases, and 4 bases separated the two germline ends. The CDR3 DNA sequence: TGTGCCAGCAGCTTAGCCCAGAATCAGCCCCAGCATTTT. Translated, it gives CASSLAQNQPQHF.

There are a few counts of this clone. J is TRBJ1-1 and V is TRBV12-3 or TRBV12-4; no reliable D call. This CDR3 is built from 12 residues. Between the trimmed V and J ends, which lost 5 bases and 3 bases, there was a span of 7 bases. The DNA for the CDR3 is TGTGCCAGCAGTCAAACACACACTGAAGCTTTCTTT. Its translation is CASSQTHTEAFF.

This rearrangement joins TRBV7-9 to TRBJ2-1; 10 bases align to TRBD1. Germline-derived CDR1 and CDR2 are SEHNR and FQNEAQ (reference sequence). CDR3 size: 17 residues. V lost 4 bases to trimming and J lost 3 bases; unmatched junction nucleotides: 9. DNA for the CDR3: TGTGCCAGCAGCTCAGGACGGACAGGGGGTTTCTACAATGAGCAGTTCTTC. Its translation: CASSSGRTGGFYNEQFF.

The gene calls are TRBV7-8 and TRBJ1-5, with unresolved D. Germline V gene sequence: CDR1 SGHVS, CDR2 FQNEAQ. This CDR3 is built from 15 residues. V was trimmed by 1 base and J by 8 bases, leaving 15 bases between them. In nucleotides, the CDR3 is TGTGCCAGCAGCTTAGGTCTCGGAGGCGACGAGCCCCAGCATTTT. As protein: CASSLGLGGDEPQHF.